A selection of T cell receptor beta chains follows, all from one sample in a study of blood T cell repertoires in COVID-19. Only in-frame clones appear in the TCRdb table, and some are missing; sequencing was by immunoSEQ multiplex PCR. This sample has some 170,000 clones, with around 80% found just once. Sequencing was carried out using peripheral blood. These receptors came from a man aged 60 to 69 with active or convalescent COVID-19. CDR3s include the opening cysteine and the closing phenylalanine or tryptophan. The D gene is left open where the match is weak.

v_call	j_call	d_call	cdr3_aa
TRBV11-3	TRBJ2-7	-	CASSPWTQSTPEQYF
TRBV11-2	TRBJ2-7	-	CASSPHYRTTGSEQYF
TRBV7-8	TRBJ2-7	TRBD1	CASSIGQGNEQYF
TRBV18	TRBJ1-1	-	CASSPPLRNPMNTEAFF
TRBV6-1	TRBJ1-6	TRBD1	CASSGRTGVPVGSPLHF
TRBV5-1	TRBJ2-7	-	CASSLWGDYEQYF
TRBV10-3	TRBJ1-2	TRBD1	CAISEPERQGAFDYGYTF
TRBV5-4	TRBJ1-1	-	CASSIERLGAFF
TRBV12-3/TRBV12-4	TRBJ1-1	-	CASTRGTEAFF
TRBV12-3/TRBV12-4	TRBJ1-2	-	CASRLTGYGGYTF
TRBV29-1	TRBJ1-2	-	CSVGQGSYGYTF
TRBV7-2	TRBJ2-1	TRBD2	CASSPGGRLAGNQFF
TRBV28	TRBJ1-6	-	CASSGPSSYNSPLHF
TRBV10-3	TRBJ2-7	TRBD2	CAFGGDRASEQYF
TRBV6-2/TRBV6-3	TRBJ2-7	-	CASSPGLNSYEQYF
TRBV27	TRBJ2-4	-	CASMEGAAKNIQYF
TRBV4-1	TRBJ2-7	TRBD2	CASSQPRGLAGGSSYEQYF
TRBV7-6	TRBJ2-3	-	CASSSLGLPSQYF
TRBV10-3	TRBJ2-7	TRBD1	CAISLGQAYEQYF
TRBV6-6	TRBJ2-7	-	CASSQQGTSTSEQYF
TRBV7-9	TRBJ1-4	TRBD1	CASSSPGQGPTNEKLFF
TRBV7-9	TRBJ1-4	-	CASSLGHINEKLFF
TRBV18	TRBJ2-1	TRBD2	CASSAGLAGQQFF
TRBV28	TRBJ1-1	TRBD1	CASSLETGVTEAFF
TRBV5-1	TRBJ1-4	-	CASTLGPNEKLFF
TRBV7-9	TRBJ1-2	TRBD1	CASSFLSQGVLSYTF
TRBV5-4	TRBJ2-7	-	CASSLDSGSYEQYF
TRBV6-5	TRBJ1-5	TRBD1	CASGTAQPQHF
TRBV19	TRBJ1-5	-	CASSIVAGAGSNQPQHF
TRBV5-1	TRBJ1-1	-	CASSLDGGKAFF
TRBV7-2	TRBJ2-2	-	CASSLPQGFPLGELFF
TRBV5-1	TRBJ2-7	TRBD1	CASSARDRGSEQYF
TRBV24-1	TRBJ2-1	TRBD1	CATSDTPDRSGNEQFF
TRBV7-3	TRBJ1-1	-	CASSLAGWNTEAFF
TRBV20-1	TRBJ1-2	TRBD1	CSASDMGQGPGYTF
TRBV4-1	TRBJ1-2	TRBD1	CASSQDPTGRYGYTF
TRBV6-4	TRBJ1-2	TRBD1	CASSADRTGGYTF
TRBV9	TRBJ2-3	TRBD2	CASSARLATTDTQYF
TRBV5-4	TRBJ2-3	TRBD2	CASSPGIVSGGDTDTQYF
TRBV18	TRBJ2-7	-	CASSPPGLPYEQYF
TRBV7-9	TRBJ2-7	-	CASSSEGDEQYF
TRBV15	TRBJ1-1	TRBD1	CATSEGQGAGGTEAFF
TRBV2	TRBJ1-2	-	CASRLGQSWSYGYTF
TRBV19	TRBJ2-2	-	CASARAGTNTGELFF
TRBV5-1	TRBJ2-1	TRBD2	CASSFFAGGSYNEQFF
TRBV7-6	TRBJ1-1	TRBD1	CASSAKQGSREAFF
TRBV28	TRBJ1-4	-	CASSSGGGQISEKLFF
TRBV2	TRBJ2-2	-	CASTDTSSGELFF
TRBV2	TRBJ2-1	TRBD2	CASNPRGGNEQFF
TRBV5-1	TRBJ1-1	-	CASSFGQTKNTEAFF
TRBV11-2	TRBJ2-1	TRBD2	CASSTLAGVSHEQFF
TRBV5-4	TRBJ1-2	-	CASSLSGGNYGYTF
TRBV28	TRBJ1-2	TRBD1	CASSFSDRGTYGYTF
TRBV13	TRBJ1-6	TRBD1	CASSQGTADSPLHF